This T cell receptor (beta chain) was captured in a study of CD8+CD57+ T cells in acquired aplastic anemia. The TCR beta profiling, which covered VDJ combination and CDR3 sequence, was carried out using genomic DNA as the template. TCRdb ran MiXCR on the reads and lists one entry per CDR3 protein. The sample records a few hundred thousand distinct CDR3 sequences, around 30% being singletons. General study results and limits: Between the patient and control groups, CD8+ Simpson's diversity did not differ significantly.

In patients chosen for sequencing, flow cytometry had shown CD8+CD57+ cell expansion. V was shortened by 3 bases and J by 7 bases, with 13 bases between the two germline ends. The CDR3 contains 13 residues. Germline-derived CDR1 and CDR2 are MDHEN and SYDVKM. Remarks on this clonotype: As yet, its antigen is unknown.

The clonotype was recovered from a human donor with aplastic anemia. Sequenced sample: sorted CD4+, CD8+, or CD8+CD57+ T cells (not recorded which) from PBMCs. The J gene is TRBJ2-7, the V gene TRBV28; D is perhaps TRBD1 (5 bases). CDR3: CASSFPRDGEQYF. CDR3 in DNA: TGTGCCAGCAGTTTTCCCAGGGATGGGGAGCAGTACTTC.